The TCR beta chain under discussion was sequenced for a study of CD8+CD57+ T cells in acquired aplastic anemia. This CDR3 is 14 amino acids long. V shed 2 bases and J shed 2 bases, with 11 bases lying between them. CDR1 is SGDLS, CDR2 YYNGEE, per germline. For CDR3 and TCR beta VDJ profiling, genomic DNA was the template used. TCRdb independently ran MiXCR on the reads; one entry per CDR3 protein. The data hold hundreds of thousands of distinct CDR3 sequences, with around 68% observed a single time. The specimen sequenced was sorted CD4+, CD8+, or CD8+CD57+ T cells (not recorded which) from PBMCs. The rearrangement links TRBV9 to TRBJ2-7; tentative D call: TRBD2 (5 bases). This receptor was taken from a human donor in good health, serving as a control. In DNA, the CDR3 is TGTGCCAGCAGCGTTACGGGGTTCCCCTACGAGCAGTACTTC. Its translation: CASSVTGFPYEQYF.